The next 11 T cell receptor beta chains were all read from a single sample in a study of blood T cell repertoires in COVID-19. Generated by immunoSEQ multiplex PCR, the TCRdb table keeps only in-frame clones and is missing some. Found here are about 320,000 clones, about nine tenths of them singletons; the top ten hold around 2.7%. Input material: PBMCs or T cells enriched from blood (not recorded which). The receptors here all came from a man aged 55 to 70 who had recovered from COVID-19.

Details on this clone: The sample has other DNA sequences that encode this CDR3 too. The chain recombines TRBV3-1 (or the pseudogene TRBV3-2) with TRBJ1-2; unclear D gene. Germline V lookup: CDR1 LGHDT, CDR2 YNNKEL (reference sequence). The CDR3 extends over 12 amino acids. V was pared by 2 bases and J by 2 bases, with 3 bases between. The CDR3, as DNA: TGTGCCAGCAGCCAACAGAACTATGGCTACACCTTC. It codes for CASSQQNYGYTF.

The CDR3 coding sequence is TGTGCCAGCAGTTTAGACAGGGGAGAGTACAATGAGCAGTTCTTC. Protein sequence: CASSLDRGEYNEQFF. This rearrangement joins TRBV2 to TRBJ2-1; 8 bases are shared with TRBD1. Germline CDR1 is SNHLY and CDR2 is FYNNEI. CDR3 length: 15 amino acids. Trimming took 5 bases from V and 4 from J; bases not matched to a gene: 7.

With respect to this clone: A read error may produce the germline difference seen at one junction end. The genes are TRBV6-2 or TRBV6-3 and TRBJ1-6; 9 nucleotides align to TRBD1. Germline CDR1 reads MNHEY; CDR2 reads SVGEGT. The CDR3 is made up of 15 amino acids. The CDR3 spells CASSSGTGYSSPLHF. The CDR3 bases are TGTGCCAGCAGTTCCGGGACAGGGTATAGTTCACCCCTCCACTTT.

This chain links TRBV4-2 with TRBJ1-1, with TRBD1 as a possible D gene (6 bases). Deletions cut 0 bases from V and 3 bases from J, with 14 bases between. The length of the CDR3 is 16 residues. Germline V CDR1 and CDR2: LGHNA, YNFKEQ. CDR3 sequence reads: CASSQEGGGSYTEAFF. The CDR3, as DNA: TGTGCCAGCAGCCAAGAAGGGGGTGGTAGTTACACTGAAGCTTTCTTT.

This chain uses TRBV2 with TRBJ1-1; TRBD1 matches at 7 bases. Germline V CDR1 and CDR2: SNHLY, FYNNEI. V was clipped by 3 bases and J by 6 bases; unmatched bases: 7. The CDR3 is 14 residues long. The CDR3 sequence: CASSDGPRGSEAFF. The CDR3 DNA sequence: TGTGCCAGCAGTGACGGCCCCAGGGGGTCTGAAGCTTTCTTT.

The gene calls are TRBV24-1 and TRBJ2-2, with no clear D. Germline V gene data show CDR1 as KGHDR and CDR2 as SFDVKD. The V and J ends lost 5 bases and 3 bases respectively, with 21 bases between them. This CDR3 is 18 amino acids long. The CDR3 is CATSGSPPAGEYTGELFF. The DNA for the CDR3 is TGTGCCACCAGTGGCTCGCCCCCGGCAGGCGAGTACACCGGGGAGCTGTTTTTT.

The rearrangement uses TRBV6-4 and TRBJ2-1; 9 bases are shared with TRBD2. This CDR3 spans 14 amino acids. Looked up from germline, CDR1 is MRHNA and CDR2 is SNTAGT. Trimming cost V 5 bases and J 8 bases; bases outside gene matches: 7. This CDR3 reads CASSKIAGVDEQFF. The CDR3 DNA reads TGTGCCAGCAGTAAGATAGCGGGAGTGGATGAGCAGTTCTTC.

The chain links TRBV11-3 to TRBJ2-5; D is undetermined. Trimming left V 1 base short and J 4 bases short, with 13 bases between. Germline assignment: CDR1 SGHNT and CDR2 YENEEA. The CDR3 covers 15 residues. Here the CDR3 reads CASSLGLVEAETQYF. The DNA of the CDR3 is TGTGCCAGCAGCTTAGGGTTGGTAGAAGCAGAGACCCAGTACTTC.

The CDR3 region has the DNA TGTGCCACCAGTGATCCCCGACTAGCGGGAGGGCCCCCGCTGAATGAGCAGTTCTTC. This sequence encodes CATSDPRLAGGPPLNEQFF. The rearrangement joins TRBV24-1 to TRBJ2-1; TRBD2 matches 14 bases. The germline V gene has CDR1 KGHDR and CDR2 SFDVKD. The CDR3 has 19 residues. Unmatched junction bases numbered 13, after V lost 3 bases and J lost 7 bases.

The chain recombines TRBV2 with TRBJ2-5, with D tentatively TRBD2 (6 bases). V was trimmed by 3 bases and J by 7 bases, leaving 12 bases between them. CDR1 and CDR2 (germline): SNHLY, FYNNEI. The CDR3 loop spans 13 amino acids. The CDR3 protein is CASSDAAEGTQYF. CDR3 nucleotide sequence: TGTGCCAGCAGTGATGCAGCGGAGGGGACCCAGTACTTC.

The J gene is TRBJ1-3, the V gene TRBV7-2, with D unresolved. With 5 bases removed from V and 8 bases from J, the gap between germline ends came to 16 bases. This CDR3 region has 14 residues. Germline CDR1 and CDR2: SGHTA and FQGNSA. The chain's CDR3 is CASSIGGFGYTIYF. The DNA of the CDR3 is TGTGCCAGCAGCATCGGAGGGTTCGGTTACACCATATATTTT. The variable domain in full, with the rest retrieved from reference TRBV7-2 and TRBJ1-3, is GAGVSQSPSNKVTEKGKDVELRCDPISGHTALYWYRQSLGQGLEFLIYFQGNSAPDKSGLPSDRFSAERTGGSVSTLTIQRTQQEDSAVYLCASSIGGFGYTIYFGEGSWLTVV.